What follows is one T cell receptor (beta chain) and its context. The entry originates in a study of CD8 T cells in Susac syndrome. The RNA, about 0.45 to 1 ug, was put through reverse transcription using random hexamers. TCRdb re-called the immunoSEQ multiplex PCR reads with MiXCR, one entry per CDR3 protein. The sample holds tens of thousands of distinct CDR3 sequences; approximately 94% are singletons and the top ten take 0.25% to 0.3%. The junction had 7 bases not matched to a gene; V was cut back by 5 bases and J by 4 bases. Germline CDR1 SEHNR, CDR2 FQNEAQ (reference sequence). The CDR3 consists of 15 residues. CD8+ and CD4+ T cells from blood underwent TCR beta sequencing, which was carried out in a high-throughput format.

The sample taken for sequencing was CD8+ T cells from PBMCs. The TCR comes from a human donor in good health. The chain recombines TRBV7-9 with TRBJ2-7, with 11 bases identical to TRBD2. CDR3 bases: TGTGCCAGCAGCCCTCCTAGCGGGGGGAAGTACGAGCAGTACTTC. This sequence encodes CASSPPSGGKYEQYF.